The 2 T cell receptor beta chains reported below all come from one sample, sequenced in a study of T cell repertoires in cytomegalovirus infection. Via MiXCR, TCRdb re-called the reads, giving one row per CDR3 protein. The table has about 830,000 distinct CDR3 sequences, approximately 30% seen once. No antigens are known for them. The sequenced sample was cultured CD8+ T cells from PBMCs, obtained from culture after CMV antigen stimulation. Receptors were obtained from a human donor in good health (CMV status not recorded). Some clones in this sample may be carry-over from other donors' samples.

There are many counts of this clonotype. This chain joins TRBV12-3 or TRBV12-4 and TRBJ2-2; D unclear. V lost 10 bases and J 8 bases, leaving 14 bases between the germline ends. The CDR3 runs to 12 residues. The CDR3 region is CATWTLYGELFF. The DNA of the CDR3 is TGTGCCACCTGGACCCTGTATGGGGAGCTGTTTTTT.

The V call is TRBV5-6, the J call TRBJ2-1; D is undetermined. CDR3 size: 13 residues. The V gene lost 2 bases and the J gene lost 5 bases, with 8 bases spanning the gap. The germline V gene has CDR1 SGHDT and CDR2 YYEEEE. The CDR3 DNA is TGTGCCAGCAGCTTTATTGTAGACAATGAGCAGTTCTTC. Residues: CASSFIVDNEQFF.